A selection of T cell receptor beta chains follows, all from one sample in a study of T-cell memory formation after mild COVID-19. TCRdb reanalysed the 5' RACE reads using MiXCR and keeps one entry per CDR3 protein. The sample comprises nearly 110,000 distinct CDR3 sequences, under 15% of which are singletons, and 39% rests with the top ten. Sequenced: PBMCs or a T cell subset sorted from them (not recorded which). The receptors were sampled from a young man who had mild COVID-19 (a few samples of this study predate the infection). Cell type and time point are not known. The CDR3 runs from the conserved cysteine through the conserved F or W.

j_gene: TRBJ2-3; v_gene: TRBV4-1; CDR3aa: CASSQDYLESTDTQYF
j_gene: TRBJ2-5; v_gene: TRBV10-3; CDR3aa: CAIGSEETQYF
j_gene: TRBJ2-1; v_gene: TRBV6-2/TRBV6-3; CDR3aa: CASSYSWGPRNEQFF
j_gene: TRBJ2-5; v_gene: TRBV7-9; CDR3aa: CASSRDTSGGQETQYF
j_gene: TRBJ1-1; v_gene: TRBV9; CDR3aa: CASSVGAHSSKNTEAFF
j_gene: TRBJ2-5; v_gene: TRBV14; CDR3aa: CASRKSRPSGTQETQYF
j_gene: TRBJ2-2; v_gene: TRBV29-1; CDR3aa: CSVRASGRITGELFF
j_gene: TRBJ2-3; v_gene: TRBV12-3/TRBV12-4; CDR3aa: CASSLGTGGVTQYF
j_gene: TRBJ1-2; v_gene: TRBV11-2; CDR3aa: CASSLVPGAEGYTF
j_gene: TRBJ2-1; v_gene: TRBV11-2; CDR3aa: CASSLYPGDNEQFF
j_gene: TRBJ1-2; v_gene: TRBV29-1; CDR3aa: CSVKGQGAMGYTF
j_gene: TRBJ2-1; v_gene: TRBV4-3; CDR3aa: CASSQDRGGNNEQFF
j_gene: TRBJ1-1; v_gene: TRBV6-4; CDR3aa: CASSEGRTEAFF
j_gene: TRBJ1-4; v_gene: TRBV20-1; CDR3aa: CSARPGQGVGSEKLFF
j_gene: TRBJ2-5; v_gene: TRBV5-1; CDR3aa: CASSTEDNQETQYF
j_gene: TRBJ2-1; v_gene: TRBV7-9; CDR3aa: CASSVSSAGGRQFF
j_gene: TRBJ2-5; v_gene: TRBV20-1; CDR3aa: CSARERGIVAGVQETQYF
j_gene: TRBJ2-2; v_gene: TRBV2; CDR3aa: CASSEARGGDTGELFF
j_gene: TRBJ2-5; v_gene: TRBV6-6; CDR3aa: CASSYRETQYF
j_gene: TRBJ2-5; v_gene: TRBV11-1; CDR3aa: CASSLAAAGETQYF
j_gene: TRBJ1-1; v_gene: TRBV7-9; CDR3aa: CASSLPFSAMNTEAFF
j_gene: TRBJ2-5; v_gene: TRBV7-9; CDR3aa: CASSLADETQYF
j_gene: TRBJ1-2; v_gene: TRBV15; CDR3aa: CATSRDRGGFYGYTF
j_gene: TRBJ1-1; v_gene: TRBV12-3/TRBV12-4; CDR3aa: CASSFNVDDSVVNTEAFF
j_gene: TRBJ2-3; v_gene: TRBV2; CDR3aa: CASGVTLTDTDTQYF
j_gene: TRBJ1-1; v_gene: TRBV7-9; CDR3aa: CARPMGHTTEAFF
j_gene: TRBJ1-2; v_gene: TRBV5-1; CDR3aa: CASSFSGGDGYTF
j_gene: TRBJ2-5; v_gene: TRBV7-9; CDR3aa: CASSPPGDQPTQETQYF